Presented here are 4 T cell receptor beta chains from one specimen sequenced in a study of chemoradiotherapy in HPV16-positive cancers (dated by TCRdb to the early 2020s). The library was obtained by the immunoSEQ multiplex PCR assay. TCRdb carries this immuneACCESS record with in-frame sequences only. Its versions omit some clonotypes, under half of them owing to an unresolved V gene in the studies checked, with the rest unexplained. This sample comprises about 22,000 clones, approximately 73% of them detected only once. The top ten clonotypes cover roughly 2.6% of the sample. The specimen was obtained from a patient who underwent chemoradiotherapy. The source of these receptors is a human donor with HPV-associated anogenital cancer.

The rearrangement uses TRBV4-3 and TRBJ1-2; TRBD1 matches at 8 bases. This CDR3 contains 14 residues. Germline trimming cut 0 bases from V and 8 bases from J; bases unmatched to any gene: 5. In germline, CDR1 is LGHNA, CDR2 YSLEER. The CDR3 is CASSQETGDYGYTF. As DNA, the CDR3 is TGCGCCAGCAGCCAAGAGACAGGGGATTACGGCTACACCTTC.

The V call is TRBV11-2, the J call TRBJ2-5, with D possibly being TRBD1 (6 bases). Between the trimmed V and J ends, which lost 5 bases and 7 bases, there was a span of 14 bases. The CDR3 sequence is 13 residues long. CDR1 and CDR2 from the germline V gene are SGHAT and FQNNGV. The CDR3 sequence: CASSRQVSGTQYF. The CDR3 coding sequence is TGTGCCAGCAGCCGACAGGTTTCGGGGACCCAGTACTTC.

The CDR3 protein is CASSSPGYGYTF. Written as DNA, the CDR3 is TGTGCCAGCAGTTCGCCAGGCTATGGCTACACCTTC. The V gene is TRBV28, the J gene TRBJ1-2; the D is unclear. Trimming took 4 bases from V and 4 from J, leaving 7 bases between them. The germline V gene encodes CDR1 MDHEN and CDR2 SYDVKM. The CDR3 length is 12 residues.

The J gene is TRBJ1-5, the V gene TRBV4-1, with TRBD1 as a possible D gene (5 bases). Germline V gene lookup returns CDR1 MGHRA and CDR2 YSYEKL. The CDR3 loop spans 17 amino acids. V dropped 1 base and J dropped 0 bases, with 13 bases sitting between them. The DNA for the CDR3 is TGCGCCAGCAGCCAAGGTGGGGCATATTATAGCAATCAGCCCCAGCATTTT. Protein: CASSQGGAYYSNQPQHF.